One sample yielded the 24 T cell receptor beta chains listed below, sequenced in a study of Graves' ophthalmopathy and Graves' hyperthyroidism. For repertoire sequencing, the TCR beta CDR3 regions were amplified from RNA transcripts. HTBI-primed first-round RT-PCR preceded second-round multiplex PCR. MiXCR was run by TCRdb on the multiplex PCR reads, yielding one entry per CDR3 protein. The sample carries hundreds of thousands of distinct CDR3 sequences, about 41% recorded once. Sequencing was done on a sample of peripheral blood. The receptors derive from an adult man with Graves' ophthalmopathy.

V and J are TRBV29-1 and TRBJ1-1; D call uncertain. The CDR3 has 13 amino acids. Germline V lookup: CDR1 SQVTM, CDR2 ANQGSEA. V lost 2 bases to trimming and J lost 1 base, with 8 bases between them. CDR3 region: CSVEPGWNTEAFF. DNA for the CDR3: TGCAGCGTTGAACCGGGTTGGAACACTGAAGCTTTCTTT. Using reference TRBV29-1 and TRBJ1-1 for the parts outside the CDR3, the full variable domain is SAVISQKPSRDICQRGTSLTIQCQVDSQVTMMFWYRQQPGQSLTLIATANQGSEATYESGFVIDKFPISRPNLTFSTLTVSNMSPEDSSIYLCSVEPGWNTEAFFGQGTRLTVV.

Remarks on this clonotype: A much larger clone sits a single nucleotide away, making a read error possible. The conserved phenylalanine or tryptophan is not found at the CDR3 terminus, so this likely reflects a read error. The V and J genes are TRBV4-3 and TRBJ2-5; D is uncertain. V lost 0 bases and J lost 1, with 9 bases in between. The CDR3 runs to 15 residues. CDR1 LGHNA and CDR2 YSLEER come from the germline V gene. CDR3 DNA: TGCGCCAGCAGCCAAGAATTGCGGAGCCAAGAGACCCAGTACGTC. This translates into CASSQELRSQETQYV.

This rearrangement joins TRBV24-1 to TRBJ2-1; the D call may be TRBD1 or TRBD2 (5 bases each). The CDR3 is 12 amino acids. CDR1 and CDR2 (germline): KGHDR, SFDVKD. The germline V and J ends were trimmed by 9 bases and 5 bases, with 10 bases remaining between them. CDR3 protein: CATGTFDNEQFF. CDR3 in DNA: TGTGCCACCGGGACGTTTGACAATGAGCAGTTCTTC.

This chain joins TRBV5-5 and TRBJ2-5; 10 positions agree with TRBD1. CDR3 size: 13 residues. V lost 5 bases, J lost 7 bases, and 5 bases stayed unmatched. CDR1 is SGHKS and CDR2 is YYEKEE in the germline V gene (reference sequence). This CDR3 reads CASRGTGEMTQYF. DNA for the CDR3: TGTGCCAGCAGAGGGACAGGGGAGATGACCCAGTACTTC.

The chain has TRBV19 and TRBJ2-7, with a weak D call TRBD1 (6 bases). This CDR3 region has 14 residues. Germline V gene sequence: CDR1 LNHDA, CDR2 SQIVND (reference sequence). Trimming pared 6 bases from V and 0 bases from J, leaving 12 bases between. The CDR3 loop reads CASSLGHPSYEQYF. Written as DNA, the CDR3 is TGTGCCAGTAGCCTGGGACATCCCTCCTACGAGCAGTACTTC.

This clonotype has just a few counts. V and J are TRBV2 and TRBJ1-3; 7 nucleotides agree with TRBD1. The J segment lost 2 bases and the V segment lost 5 bases, leaving 15 bases of the junction unmatched. Germline V gives CDR1 SNHLY, CDR2 FYNNEI. The CDR3 length is 18 residues. The CDR3 bases are TGTGCCAGCAGTTTATATCCGCCGGTCAGGGGGACTGGAAACACCATATATTTT. This codes for CASSLYPPVRGTGNTIYF.

This clonotype was seen ten or more times. V and J are TRBV7-9 and TRBJ1-1; weak D call: TRBD1 (6 bases). The V gene's germline CDR1 is SEHNR and CDR2 FQNEAQ (reference sequence). The ends were cut back, 5 bases at V and 0 bases at J, with 13 bases in the middle. This CDR3 contains 15 residues. The CDR3: CASSRPGHLNTEAFF. CDR3 nucleotides: TGTGCCAGCAGCAGACCGGGACACCTGAACACTGAAGCTTTCTTT.

This clonotype occurred many times. V gene TRBV9 combines with J gene TRBJ1-1, with a weak D call TRBD1 (6 bases). The CDR3 totals 15 residues. The germline V and J ends were trimmed by 5 bases and 4 bases, with 18 bases remaining between them. Germline-derived CDR1 and CDR2 are SGDLS and YYNGEE. CDR3 loop: CASSGDRRGGTEAFF. The CDR3 DNA reads as TGTGCCAGCAGTGGAGACCGGAGGGGGGGCACTGAAGCTTTCTTT.

This clonotype was seen at least ten times. This rearrangement joins TRBV9 to TRBJ1-3; D ambiguous. The length of the CDR3 is 13 residues. The germline V gene has CDR1 SGDLS and CDR2 YYNGEE. V lost 0 bases and J 3 bases, leaving 4 bases between the germline ends. CDR3 sequence: CASSVEDGNTIYF. The CDR3 DNA is TGTGCCAGCAGCGTAGAGGATGGAAACACCATATATTTT. Complete variable domain (other parts from reference TRBV9 and TRBJ1-3): DSGVTQTPKHLITATGQRVTLRCSPRSGDLSVYWYQQSLDQGLQFLIQYYNGEERAKGNILERFSAQQFPDLHSELNLSSLELGDSALYFCASSVEDGNTIYFGEGSWLTVV.

The chain has TRBV12-3 or TRBV12-4 and TRBJ2-2; 15 bases line up with TRBD2. The V segment lost 4 bases and the J segment 0 bases; nucleotides outside the gene matches: 6. CDR3 length: 19 amino acids. The CDR3: CASSYVGLAGGTNTGELFF. DNA for the CDR3: TGTGCCAGCAGTTACGTGGGACTAGCGGGGGGAACGAACACCGGGGAGCTGTTTTTT.

This chain uses TRBV29-1 with TRBJ1-1, with D tentatively TRBD1 (6 bases). Germline lookup yields CDR1 SQVTM and CDR2 ANQGSEA. This CDR3 comprises 12 residues. V was cut by 8 bases and J by 1 base, with 11 bases left in between. CDR3 amino acids: CSPAGANTEAFF. CDR3 nucleotides: TGCAGCCCGGCGGGGGCGAACACTGAAGCTTTCTTT. The full variable domain, with the rest looked up from reference TRBV29-1 and TRBJ1-1, is SAVISQKPSRDICQRGTSLTIQCQVDSQVTMMFWYRQQPGQSLTLIATANQGSEATYESGFVIDKFPISRPNLTFSTLTVSNMSPEDSSIYLCSPAGANTEAFFGQGTRLTVV.

This clonotype was recorded at least ten times. The V call is TRBV19, the J call TRBJ2-5, with unresolved D. V was cut by 5 bases and J by 2 bases, with 12 bases left in between. CDR3 length equals 14 residues. CDR1 and CDR2 from the germline V gene are LNHDA and SQIVND (reference sequence). In DNA form, the CDR3 reads TGTGCCAGTAGTCAATACAGTGTACAAGAGACCCAGTACTTC. Amino acid sequence: CASSQYSVQETQYF.

The rearrangement joins TRBV6-5 to TRBJ1-1; D unclear. This CDR3 has 14 residues. The germline CDR1 and CDR2 sequences are MNHEY and SVGAGI. V was shortened by 0 bases and J by 6 bases, with 11 bases between the two germline ends. CDR3 in DNA: TGTGCCAGCAGTTACTCGATAGCAACATCTGAAGCTTTCTTT. Translating gives CASSYSIATSEAFF.

This clonotype was seen ten or more times. The chain has TRBV24-1 and TRBJ1-5; possible D gene TRBD1, 6 bases. The V gene lost 2 bases and the J gene lost 1 base, with 26 bases spanning the gap. CDR3 length: 21 amino acids. Germline V gives CDR1 KGHDR, CDR2 SFDVKD. The CDR3 DNA reads as TGTGCCACCAGTGATTCCAGATTAGCAGGGGCGCTTCCCGGGAGCAATCAGCCCCAGCATTTT. Translated: CATSDSRLAGALPGSNQPQHF.

This rearrangement joins TRBV29-1 to TRBJ2-4; D gene ambiguous. V shed 6 bases and J shed 2 bases, with 11 bases lying between them. The CDR3 spans 13 residues. Germline assignment: CDR1 SQVTM and CDR2 ANQGSEA. For the CDR3, the DNA is TGCAGCGTAACCGAGATGCCCAAAAACATTCAGTACTTC. Protein product: CSVTEMPKNIQYF.

Concerning this clonotype itself: This could be a read error, since a much larger clone is one nucleotide away. The chain is built from TRBV7-9 and TRBJ2-6, with D tentatively TRBD1 (5 bases). CDR3 length: 16 amino acids. Germline values: CDR1 SEHNR, CDR2 FQNEAQ (reference sequence). The CDR3 DNA follows: TGTGCCAGCAGCTTAGTATCAAGCTCTGGGGCCAACATCCTGACTTTC. This translates into CASSLVSSSGANILTF.

The chain combines TRBV2 with TRBJ2-3; no definite D call. The germline gives CDR1 SNHLY, CDR2 FYNNEI. This CDR3 comprises 12 residues. The V gene lost 4 bases and the J gene lost 4 bases, with 6 bases spanning the gap. This CDR3 is CASSGLSDTQYF. The CDR3 region has the DNA TGTGCCAGCAGTGGACTTTCAGATACGCAGTATTTT.

The rearrangement links TRBV19 to TRBJ1-1, with TRBD1 as a possible D gene (5 bases). With 10 bases removed from V and 3 bases from J, the gap between germline ends came to 24 bases. Germline assignment: CDR1 LNHDA and CDR2 SQIVND (reference sequence). The CDR3 covers 16 residues. CDR3 residues: CATLVTLRGRDTEAFF. The DNA for the CDR3 is TGTGCCACTCTCGTCACACTCCGGGGGAGGGACACTGAAGCTTTCTTT.

At least ten counts were recorded for this clonotype. This chain uses TRBV7-8 with TRBJ1-1; D call uncertain. Germline V gene sequence: CDR1 SGHVS, CDR2 FQNEAQ. The CDR3 runs to 14 residues. The V and J ends lost 4 bases and 1 base respectively, with 10 bases between them. For the CDR3, the DNA is TGTGCCAGCAGCTCTAGGATACCGAACACTGAAGCTTTCTTT. Its translation is CASSSRIPNTEAFF.

There are a few counts of this clonotype. The V call is TRBV20-1, the J call TRBJ2-3; D unresolved. The V gene lost 4 bases and the J gene lost 3 bases, with 2 bases spanning the gap. The CDR3 consists of 10 residues. Germline V lookup: CDR1 DFQATT, CDR2 SNEGSKA (reference sequence). The CDR3 DNA reads as TGCAGTGCTAAGACAGATACGCAGTATTTT. Protein product: CSAKTDTQYF.

In regard to this clonotype: It may be a read error: a sequence one base away is much more abundant. The CDR3 coding sequence is TGTGCCAGCAGCTTAGAGGGGGTCCACGAAGAGACCCAGTACTTC. Translating gives CASSLEGVHEETQYF. The rearrangement uses TRBV7-8 and TRBJ2-5; weak D call: TRBD1 (6 bases). Per the germline V gene, CDR1 is SGHVS and CDR2 is FQNEAQ. Between the trimmed V and J ends, which lost 1 base and 3 bases, there was a span of 12 bases. The length of the CDR3 is 15 residues.

This clonotype was observed a few times. At one end the junction does not follow the germline gene, possibly because of a read error. The genes are TRBV5-1 and TRBJ2-5; maybe TRBD2 (5 bases). CDR3 size: 13 residues. Per the germline V gene, CDR1 is SGHRS and CDR2 is YFSETQ. CDR3 coding DNA: TGCCCCAGCAGCCCCGAGGGCCAAGAGACCCAGTACTTC. Protein: CPSSPEGQETQYF.

In this sample, this clonotype turned up many times. This chain uses TRBV7-8 with TRBJ1-6, with TRBD1 as a possible D gene (6 bases). V dropped 4 bases and J dropped 8 bases, with 24 bases sitting between them. Germline CDR1 reads SGHVS; CDR2 reads FQNEAQ. The CDR3 runs to 18 residues. The CDR3 here is CASSWIITGRYPYSPLHF. Here the CDR3 DNA reads TGTGCCAGCAGCTGGATCATTACAGGGAGGTATCCCTATTCACCCCTCCACTTT.

V is TRBV19 and J is TRBJ1-5; D is unresolved. The end of the DNA is better explained by TRBJ2-3, so the J call may be wrong. The CDR3 spans 13 residues. Germline lookup yields CDR1 LNHDA and CDR2 SQIVND (reference sequence). CDR3 DNA sequence: TGTGCCAGTAGTATGTGGGGCACAGATACGCAGTATTTT. This gives the protein CASSMWGTDTQYF.